The 16 T cell receptor beta chains reported below all come from one sample, sequenced in a study of beta chain features in type 1 diabetes. Broader study findings: Type 1 diabetes patients had moderately but significantly shorter TCRB CDR3s in all four CD4+ subsets.

Their antigen targets remain unknown. Every bit of the isolated RNA underwent reverse transcription, so sequencing read expressed TCRB transcripts. Assay: immunoSEQ multiplex PCR; the TCRdb copy retains only in-frame clones and omits some. The sample lists roughly 70,000 clones, about 50% occurring once. Specimen: central memory CD4+ T cells from blood. These receptors all stem from a man aged 25-45 years with type 1 diabetes.

This chain links TRBV2 with TRBJ1-2, with 7 bases that match TRBD1. The germline V gene encodes CDR1 SNHLY and CDR2 FYNNEI. V dropped 6 bases and J dropped 2; count of bases not matched to a gene: 3. This CDR3 is 13 amino acids long. As DNA, the CDR3 is TGTGCCAGCAGATTGACAGGGAACTATGGCTACACCTTC. Amino acid sequence: CASRLTGNYGYTF.

This clone was observed a few times. The chain combines TRBV15 with TRBJ2-3; 9 nucleotides line up with TRBD1. Germline loops: CDR1 LNHNV, CDR2 YYDKDF (reference sequence). CDR3 length: 17 amino acids. With 5 bases clipped from V and 0 bases from J, the junction kept 9 bases outside the gene matches. The CDR3 loop is CATSRRGGTGSTDTQYF. In nucleotides, the CDR3 is TGTGCCACCAGCCGAAGAGGCGGGACAGGGAGCACAGATACGCAGTATTTT.

The chain uses TRBV5-4 and TRBJ2-5; a weak D match, TRBD1 (6 bases). This CDR3 contains 16 residues. Trimming stripped 4 bases from V and 2 bases from J, with 18 bases between. Germline CDR1 SGHNT, CDR2 YYREEE (reference sequence). The CDR3 sequence is CASSHKQGTGQETQYF. The CDR3 DNA reads TGTGCCAGCAGCCACAAACAGGGTACGGGGCAAGAGACCCAGTACTTC. Based on the CDR3 plus reference TRBV5-4 and TRBJ2-5, the full variable domain is ETGVTQSPTHLIKTRGQQVTLRCSSQSGHNTVSWYQQALGQGPQFIFQYYREEENGRGNFPPRFSGLQFPNYSSELNVNALELDDSALYLCASSHKQGTGQETQYFGPGTRLLVL.

CDR3 amino acids: CASSQVSAIYGTSGNTGELFF. The CDR3 coding sequence is TGTGCCAGCAGCCAAGTCTCAGCGATTTACGGGACTAGCGGGAACACCGGGGAGCTGTTTTTT. V and J are TRBV4-2 and TRBJ2-2; 11 bases fit TRBD2. The CDR3 has 21 amino acids. The germline CDR1 and CDR2 sequences are LGHNA and YNFKEQ. J gave up 1 base and V 1 base, and 14 bases lay outside the gene matches.

V is TRBV11-2 and J is TRBJ1-3; D is possibly TRBD1 (5 bases). Trimming cost V 5 bases and J 0 bases, with 8 bases left between them. CDR1 is SGHAT and CDR2 is FQNNGV in the germline V gene. The CDR3 length is 14 residues. Here the CDR3 DNA reads TGTGCCAGCAGCCCAGGGCACTCTGGAAACACCATATATTTT. Its translation: CASSPGHSGNTIYF.

The chain's CDR3 is CSTKQGNQPQHF. The CDR3 DNA follows: TGCAGCACCAAACAGGGGAATCAGCCCCAGCATTTT. The chain employs TRBV29-1 and TRBJ1-5; 7 positions match TRBD1. V lost 8 bases to trimming and J lost 4 bases; unmatched junction nucleotides: 5. The CDR3 is 12 residues long. Germline CDR1 SQVTM, CDR2 ANQGSEA.

The V call is TRBV7-9, the J call TRBJ1-2; TRBD1 agrees at 7 bases. Per the germline V gene, CDR1 is SEHNR and CDR2 is FQNEAQ (reference sequence). CDR3 length equals 14 residues. The ends lost 0 bases at V and 5 bases at J; junction bases unmatched: 3. The CDR3: CASSLAGTEYGYTF. The CDR3 DNA sequence: TGTGCCAGCAGCTTAGCGGGGACAGAGTATGGCTACACCTTC.

The chain carries TRBV6-1 and TRBJ2-7; D unclear. The CDR3 sequence is 11 residues long. Trimming removed 5 bases from V and 2 bases from J, with 4 bases in between. CDR1 MNHNS and CDR2 SASEGT come from the germline V gene. DNA of the CDR3: TGTGCCAGCAGTTCGGCCTACGAGCAGTACTTC. It yields the protein CASSSAYEQYF.

The rearrangement joins TRBV4-1 to TRBJ2-7; D remains unclear. The CDR3 length is 13 residues. With 0 bases removed from V and 6 bases from J, the gap between germline ends came to 9 bases. The V gene's germline CDR1 is MGHRA and CDR2 YSYEKL. The CDR3 spells CASSQDYELEQYF. DNA of the CDR3: TGCGCCAGCAGCCAAGATTACGAACTCGAGCAGTACTTC.

The chain is built from TRBV5-4 and TRBJ2-3, with 8 bases fitting TRBD2. This CDR3 has 15 amino acids. The V gene's germline CDR1 is SGHNT and CDR2 YYREEE (reference sequence). The V gene end was trimmed by 2 bases and the J gene end by 4 bases; junction bases not matched to a gene: 6. The CDR3 DNA is TGTGCCAGCAGCTTCCGGGGGGGTATGGCAGATACGCAGTATTTT. Translation gives CASSFRGGMADTQYF. The whole variable domain, remainder taken from reference TRBV5-4 and TRBJ2-3, is ETGVTQSPTHLIKTRGQQVTLRCSSQSGHNTVSWYQQALGQGPQFIFQYYREEENGRGNFPPRFSGLQFPNYSSELNVNALELDDSALYLCASSFRGGMADTQYFGPGTRLTVL.

This chain uses TRBV7-2 with TRBJ2-1, with no clear D. Germline loops: CDR1 SGHTA, CDR2 FQGNSA. The V and J ends lost 1 base and 10 bases respectively, with 11 bases between them. The CDR3 is made up of 13 amino acids. The CDR3 reads CASSLGLLREQFF. In DNA form, the CDR3 reads TGTGCCAGCAGCTTAGGGCTACTCAGGGAGCAGTTCTTC.

This clone appeared a few times. The V gene is TRBV18, the J gene TRBJ1-1; TRBD1 agrees at 7 bases. The CDR3 runs 13 residues. V lost 3 bases and J lost 5; bases outside the gene matches: 3. Looked up from germline, CDR1 is KGHSH and CDR2 is LQKENI. In DNA, the CDR3 is TGTGCCAGCTCACCCACGACAGGGACTGAAGCTTTCTTT. Encoded protein: CASSPTTGTEAFF.

This clone was counted once. V gene TRBV4-1 combines with J gene TRBJ2-5; 16 bases agree with TRBD2. This CDR3 contains 17 residues. Per germline, CDR1 MGHRA and CDR2 YSYEKL. V shed 3 bases and J 5 bases; nucleotides not matched to a gene: 6. The DNA of the CDR3 is TGCGCCAGCAGCCAGGTTGGGACTAGCGGGGGGGCGGAGACCCAGTACTTC. It specifies CASSQVGTSGGAETQYF.

This clone was detected a few times. The gene calls are TRBV7-8 and TRBJ1-6, with D maybe TRBD1 (6 bases). The CDR3 totals 19 residues. The V end lost 1 base, the J end lost 0 bases, and 16 bases lay between the germline ends. The germline CDR1 and CDR2 sequences are SGHVS and FQNEAQ. The CDR3 here is CASSLGGYRASSYNSPLHF. CDR3 DNA sequence: TGTGCCAGCAGCTTAGGGGGTTACAGGGCGAGCTCCTATAATTCACCCCTCCACTTT.

This clone was seen only a few times. The V and J genes are TRBV6-5 and TRBJ1-1; possibly TRBD1 for D (6 bases). The germline V gene has CDR1 MNHEY and CDR2 SVGAGI. V gave up 6 bases and J gave up 2 bases, with 16 bases separating them. This CDR3 has 15 residues. The CDR3 DNA reads as TGTGCCAGCAGCACCTCCGGGACAAAAAACACTGAAGCTTTCTTT. Its protein is CASSTSGTKNTEAFF.

The chain couples TRBV7-2 to TRBJ2-3; TRBD2 aligns across 7 bases. The CDR3 is 14 residues long. Germline CDR1 reads SGHTA; CDR2 reads FQGNSA. The J segment lost 1 base and the V segment lost 3 bases, leaving 1 base of the junction unmatched. For the CDR3, the DNA is TGTGCCAGCAGCTTTGGGGGGGGCACAGATACGCAGTATTTT. It translates to CASSFGGGTDTQYF. Based on the CDR3 plus reference TRBV7-2 and TRBJ2-3, the full variable domain is GAGVSQSPSNKVTEKGKDVELRCDPISGHTALYWYRQSLGQGLEFLIYFQGNSAPDKSGLPSDRFSAERTGGSVSTLTIQRTQQEDSAVYLCASSFGGGTDTQYFGPGTRLTVL.